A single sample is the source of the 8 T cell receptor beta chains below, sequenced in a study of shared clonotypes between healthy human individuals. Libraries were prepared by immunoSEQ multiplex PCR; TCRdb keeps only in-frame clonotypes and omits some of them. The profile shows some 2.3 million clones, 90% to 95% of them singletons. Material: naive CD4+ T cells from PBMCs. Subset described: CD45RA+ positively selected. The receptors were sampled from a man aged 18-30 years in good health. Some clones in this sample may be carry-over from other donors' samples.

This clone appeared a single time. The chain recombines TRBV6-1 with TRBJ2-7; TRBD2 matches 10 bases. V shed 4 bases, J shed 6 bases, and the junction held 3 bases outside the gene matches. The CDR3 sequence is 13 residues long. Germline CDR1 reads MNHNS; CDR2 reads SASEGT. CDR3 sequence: CASSGVAGGEQYF. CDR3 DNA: TGTGCCAGCAGTGGAGTAGCGGGAGGCGAGCAGTACTTC.

For the CDR3, the DNA is TGTGCCAGCAGTTTAAGAGGTGTCGCTTCCCACGAGCAGTACTTC. Protein product: CASSLRGVASHEQYF. V and J are TRBV28 and TRBJ2-7; D gene unclear. The CDR3 contains 15 residues. CDR1 and CDR2 from the germline V gene are MDHEN and SYDVKM. V was shortened by 2 bases and J by 5 bases, with 16 bases between the two germline ends.

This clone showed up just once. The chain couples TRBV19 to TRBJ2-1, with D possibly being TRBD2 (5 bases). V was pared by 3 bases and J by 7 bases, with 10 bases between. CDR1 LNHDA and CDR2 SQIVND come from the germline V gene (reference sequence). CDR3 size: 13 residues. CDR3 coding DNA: TGTGCCAGTAGTATGGGTAGGGAGAATGAGCAGTTCTTC. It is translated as CASSMGRENEQFF.

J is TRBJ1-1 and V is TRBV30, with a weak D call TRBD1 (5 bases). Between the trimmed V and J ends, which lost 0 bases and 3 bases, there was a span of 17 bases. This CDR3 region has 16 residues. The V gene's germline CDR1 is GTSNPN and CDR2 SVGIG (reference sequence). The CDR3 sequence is CAWSVLAGNMYTEAFF. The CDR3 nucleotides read TGTGCCTGGAGTGTACTAGCAGGGAATATGTACACTGAAGCTTTCTTT.

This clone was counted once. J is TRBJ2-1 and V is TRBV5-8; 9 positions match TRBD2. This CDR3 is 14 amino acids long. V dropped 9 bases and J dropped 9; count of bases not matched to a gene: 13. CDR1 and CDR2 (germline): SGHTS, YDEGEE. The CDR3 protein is CATFPGLAPSEQFF. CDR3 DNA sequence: TGTGCCACTTTTCCGGGACTAGCTCCGTCTGAGCAGTTCTTC.

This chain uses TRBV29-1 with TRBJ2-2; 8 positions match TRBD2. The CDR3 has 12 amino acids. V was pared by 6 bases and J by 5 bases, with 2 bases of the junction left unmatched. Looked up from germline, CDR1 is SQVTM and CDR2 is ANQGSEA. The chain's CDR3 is CSVGGVTGELFF. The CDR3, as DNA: TGCAGCGTCGGGGGGGTAACCGGGGAGCTGTTTTTT.

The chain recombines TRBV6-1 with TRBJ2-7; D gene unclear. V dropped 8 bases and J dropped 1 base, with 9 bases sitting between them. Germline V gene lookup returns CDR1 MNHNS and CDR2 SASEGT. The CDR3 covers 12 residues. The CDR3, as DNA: TGTGCCAGCGGGGTAAAATCCTACGAGCAGTACTTC. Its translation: CASGVKSYEQYF.

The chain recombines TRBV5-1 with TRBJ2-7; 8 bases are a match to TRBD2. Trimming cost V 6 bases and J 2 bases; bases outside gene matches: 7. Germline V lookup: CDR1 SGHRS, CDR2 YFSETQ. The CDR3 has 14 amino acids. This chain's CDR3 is CASTAGGRTYEQYF. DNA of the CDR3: TGCGCCAGCACCGCGGGGGGAAGAACCTACGAGCAGTACTTC.